This passage covers 29 T cell receptor beta chains from one sample sequenced in a study of cytomegalovirus exposure and HLA in healthy donors. Sequencing was performed with immunoSEQ multiplex PCR; in TCRdb, only in-frame clones are kept and a portion is missing. Among about 220,000 clones listed, 85% to 95% were seen once. What was sequenced was PBMCs. These receptors all come from a woman younger than 35 in good health and CMV-seronegative.

The gene calls are TRBV2 and TRBJ2-1; D is perhaps TRBD2 (5 bases). Trimming took 8 bases from V and 6 from J, leaving 17 bases between them. Germline-derived CDR1 and CDR2 are SNHLY and FYNNEI. This CDR3 has 14 amino acids. The CDR3 loop is CASVLDSLINEQFF. The CDR3 DNA reads as TGTGCCAGCGTTCTGGACTCTCTTATCAATGAGCAGTTCTTC.

V usage is TRBV4-2 and J usage is TRBJ1-2, with D perhaps TRBD1 (6 bases). Germline V gives CDR1 LGHNA, CDR2 YNFKEQ. The length of the CDR3 is 13 residues. The V end lost 4 bases, the J end lost 4 bases, and 10 bases lay between the germline ends. The CDR3 DNA reads as TGTGCCAGCAGCCTACAGGGAATCTATGGCTACACCTTC. It specifies CASSLQGIYGYTF.

The chain couples TRBV30 to TRBJ1-2, with 8 bases fitting TRBD1. The CDR3 has 15 residues. The V gene's germline CDR1 is GTSNPN and CDR2 SVGIG (reference sequence). J gave up 5 bases and V 2 bases, and 10 bases lay outside the gene matches. Written as DNA, the CDR3 is TGTGCCTGGAGTCGGCAGGGGGCTGGTAAATATGGCTACACCTTC. Amino acid sequence: CAWSRQGAGKYGYTF.

The J gene is TRBJ1-3, the V gene TRBV5-1; 7 bases agree with TRBD1. The junction had 2 bases not matched to a gene; V was cut back by 4 bases and J by 1 base. There are 14 residues in the CDR3. The germline CDR1 and CDR2 sequences are SGHRS and YFSETQ. Written as DNA, the CDR3 is TGCGCCAGCAGCCAGGGACAGTCTGGAAACACCATATATTTT. Translation gives CASSQGQSGNTIYF.

This clone appeared once. The chain carries TRBV29-1 and TRBJ2-1; D remains unclear. The CDR3 loop spans 13 amino acids. With 1 base removed from V and 8 bases from J, the gap between germline ends came to 12 bases. Per germline, CDR1 SQVTM and CDR2 ANQGSEA. CDR3 in amino acids: CSVEAARLDEQFF. The CDR3 DNA sequence: TGCAGCGTTGAAGCCGCGAGGCTGGATGAGCAGTTCTTC.

The chain is built from TRBV5-4 and TRBJ2-6; D is ambiguous. Germline V gives CDR1 SGHNT, CDR2 YYREEE (reference sequence). The CDR3 contains 16 residues. The V end lost 0 bases, the J end lost 2 bases, and 9 bases lay between the germline ends. CDR3 region: CASSLVARPGANVLTF. The CDR3 coding sequence is TGTGCCAGCAGCTTGGTAGCTAGGCCTGGGGCCAACGTCCTGACTTTC.

The J gene is TRBJ1-5, the V gene TRBV29-1; the D gene is possibly TRBD1 (6 bases). Germline CDR1 and CDR2: SQVTM and ANQGSEA. V dropped 5 bases and J dropped 0 bases, with 14 bases sitting between them. CDR3 size: 15 residues. The CDR3 DNA follows: TGCAGCGTTATACAAGGACAGAATAGCAATCAGCCCCAGCATTTT. The encoded protein is CSVIQGQNSNQPQHF. Full variable domain (remainder filled in from reference TRBV29-1 and TRBJ1-5): SAVISQKPSRDICQRGTSLTIQCQVDSQVTMMFWYRQQPGQSLTLIATANQGSEATYESGFVIDKFPISRPNLTFSTLTVSNMSPEDSSIYLCSVIQGQNSNQPQHFGDGTRLSIL.

The rearrangement joins TRBV11-2 to TRBJ2-5, with TRBD2 identical over 11 bases. The CDR3 length is 15 residues. Unmatched junction bases numbered 5, after V lost 5 bases and J lost 3 bases. CDR1 SGHAT and CDR2 FQNNGV come from the germline V gene. As DNA, the CDR3 is TGTGCCAGCAGCGCCACGGGACTAGCGGAAGAGACCCAGTACTTC. Residues: CASSATGLAEETQYF. Complete variable domain (other parts from reference TRBV11-2 and TRBJ2-5): EAGVAQSPRYKIIEKRQSVAFWCNPISGHATLYWYQQILGQGPKLLIQFQNNGVVDDSQLPKDRFSAERLKGVDSTLKIQPAKLEDSAVYLCASSATGLAEETQYFGPGTRLLVL.

The rearrangement joins TRBV4-1 to TRBJ2-7; perhaps TRBD2 as D (5 bases). The CDR3 loop spans 15 amino acids. V was clipped by 4 bases and J by 0 bases, with 13 bases between them. Germline V lookup: CDR1 MGHRA, CDR2 YSYEKL. The CDR3 sequence: CASSLGLSGSYEQYF. CDR3 sequence (DNA): TGCGCCAGCAGCCTCGGACTTTCCGGCTCCTACGAGCAGTACTTC.

The V and J genes are TRBV6-5 and TRBJ2-7, with D possibly being TRBD2 (5 bases). There are 13 residues in the CDR3. Looked up from germline, CDR1 is MNHEY and CDR2 is SVGAGI. Trimming removed 7 bases at V and 7 bases at J, with 17 bases between. The CDR3 protein is CASMEVGRREQYF. The CDR3 DNA sequence: TGTGCCAGCATGGAGGTCGGTCGCAGAGAGCAGTACTTC.

The V gene is TRBV19, the J gene TRBJ2-1, with 12 nucleotides matching TRBD2. The CDR3 is 15 residues long. From germline, CDR1 is LNHDA and CDR2 SQIVND (reference sequence). After removal of 2 bases from V and 7 bases from J, the junction contained 3 bases not matched to a gene. This CDR3 is CASSIQLAGGNEQFF. The CDR3 nucleotides are TGTGCCAGTAGTATACAACTAGCGGGAGGAAATGAGCAGTTCTTC.

V gene TRBV1 combines with J gene TRBJ2-7; the listed D gene, TRBD2, was not tested against the DNA. TRBV1 is a documented pseudogene. The CDR3 spans 18 residues. DNA of the CDR3: TGCACCAGCAGCCGCCCGTCCGGTCGGTTGTACCTCTCCTACGAGCAGTACTTC. Its protein product is CTSSRPSGRLYLSYEQYF.

The V gene is TRBV6-5, the J gene TRBJ2-3; possible D gene TRBD1, 5 bases. V was cut by 7 bases and J by 0 bases, with 11 bases left in between. The CDR3 runs to 14 residues. Germline values: CDR1 MNHEY, CDR2 SVGAGI. The CDR3 reads CASKRQSSTDTQYF. In DNA form, the CDR3 reads TGTGCCAGCAAAAGACAGTCCAGCACAGATACGCAGTATTTT.

The V gene is TRBV6-1, the J gene TRBJ1-4; D not certain. The CDR3 consists of 14 residues. CDR1 and CDR2 (germline): MNHNS, SASEGT. Deletions cut 4 bases from V and 7 bases from J, with 13 bases between. This CDR3 is CASSGPSSGEKLFF. CDR3 nucleotide sequence: TGTGCCAGCAGTGGACCCTCTTCGGGTGAAAAACTGTTTTTT.

A single count supports this clone. V is TRBV4-1 and J is TRBJ1-2, with 12 bases lining up with TRBD1. The V segment lost 1 base and the J segment 4 bases; nucleotides outside the gene matches: 4. This CDR3 is 16 amino acids long. Germline CDR1 is MGHRA and CDR2 is YSYEKL. CDR3 residues: CASSQAGTGGSYGYTF. DNA of the CDR3: TGCGCCAGCAGCCAAGCCGGGACAGGGGGCTCCTATGGCTACACCTTC.

The chain joins TRBV6-1 to TRBJ1-2; D is perhaps TRBD1 (6 bases). Per germline, CDR1 MNHNS and CDR2 SASEGT. The CDR3 loop spans 14 amino acids. V dropped 9 bases and J dropped 2 bases, with 16 bases sitting between them. The CDR3 DNA reads TGTGCCAGTCGCTCGGGGGGCGAGAACTATGGCTACACCTTC. Its translation: CASRSGGENYGYTF.

The V and J genes are TRBV30 and TRBJ1-2, with D maybe TRBD1 (6 bases). Deletions cut 1 base from V and 5 bases from J, with 17 bases between. Germline CDR1 is GTSNPN and CDR2 is SVGIG (reference sequence). The CDR3 contains 15 residues. CDR3 in DNA: TGTGCCTGGAGTGACATCGTGGGGGCTGGATATGGCTACACCTTC. It specifies CAWSDIVGAGYGYTF.

The chain uses TRBV15 and TRBJ1-1, with TRBD1 matching over 7 bases. Germline V gene sequence: CDR1 LNHNV, CDR2 YYDKDF (reference sequence). The ends lost 2 bases at V and 7 bases at J; junction bases unmatched: 4. The CDR3 consists of 13 residues. The CDR3 reads CATSRPRTGEAFF. CDR3 DNA sequence: TGTGCCACCAGCAGACCACGGACAGGTGAAGCTTTCTTT.

The V call is TRBV7-2, the J call TRBJ2-2; no reliable D call. The germline V gene encodes CDR1 SGHTA and CDR2 FQGNSA. The CDR3 extends over 14 amino acids. The V gene lost 3 bases and the J gene lost 1 base, with 6 bases spanning the gap. The DNA of the CDR3 is TGTGCCAGCAGCTTCCTAATGAACACCGGGGAGCTGTTTTTT. Translating it yields CASSFLMNTGELFF.

The rearrangement uses TRBV2 and TRBJ2-3; TRBD2 agrees at 14 bases. The CDR3 is 17 amino acids. J gave up 5 bases and V 6 bases, and 10 bases lay outside the gene matches. CDR1 is SNHLY and CDR2 is FYNNEI in the germline V gene. The CDR3 DNA follows: TGTGCCAGCAGGGATAAGGGACTAGCGGGAGTAAAAGATACGCAGTATTTT. Its protein product is CASRDKGLAGVKDTQYF.

This chain links TRBV5-1 with TRBJ1-1, with a weak D call TRBD1 (5 bases). Trimming took 4 bases from V and 4 from J, leaving 11 bases between them. The CDR3 is 13 residues long. Germline lookup yields CDR1 SGHRS and CDR2 YFSETQ. The CDR3 region has the DNA TGCGCCAGCAGCCCGATGGGGGGCACTGAAGCTTTCTTT. It is translated as CASSPMGGTEAFF. Complete variable domain (other parts from reference TRBV5-1 and TRBJ1-1): KAGVTQTPRYLIKTRGQQVTLSCSPISGHRSVSWYQQTPGQGLQFLFEYFSETQRNKGNFPGRFSGRQFSNSRSEMNVSTLELGDSALYLCASSPMGGTEAFFGQGTRLTVV.

J is TRBJ1-2 and V is TRBV9; the D is unclear. CDR1 is SGDLS, CDR2 YYNGEE, per germline. The V end lost 4 bases, the J end lost 7 bases, and 23 bases lay between the germline ends. This CDR3 is 16 amino acids long. CDR3 sequence reads: CASSTRALSSGGGYTF. CDR3 sequence (DNA): TGTGCCAGCAGCACAAGAGCTTTATCTAGCGGAGGTGGCTACACCTTC.

This clone was found once. The CDR3 DNA is TGTGCCAGCAGCTTGGGACGGGCCTACGAGCAGTACTTC. Translating gives CASSLGRAYEQYF. The chain links TRBV5-4 to TRBJ2-7; D not certain. Germline V CDR1 and CDR2: SGHNT, YYREEE (reference sequence). Deletions cut 0 bases from V and 2 bases from J, with 6 bases between. The CDR3 runs 13 residues.

The rearrangement uses TRBV11-2 and TRBJ1-5, with a weak D call TRBD1 (6 bases). The CDR3 is 15 amino acids. The V gene lost 1 base and the J gene lost 5 bases, with 12 bases spanning the gap. The germline V gene has CDR1 SGHAT and CDR2 FQNNGV. The CDR3 spells CASSLGDRTDQPQHF. Here the CDR3 DNA reads TGTGCCAGCAGCTTAGGTGACAGGACGGATCAGCCCCAGCATTTT.

The chain couples TRBV7-9 to TRBJ2-1; 11 bases match TRBD2. CDR1 is SEHNR, CDR2 FQNEAQ, per germline (reference sequence). V shed 5 bases and J 10 bases; nucleotides not matched to a gene: 10. The CDR3 extends over 15 amino acids. As DNA, the CDR3 is TGTGCCAGCAGCCTTTACGTAGCGGGAGGGCTAGAGCAGTTCTTC. Translated: CASSLYVAGGLEQFF. The entire variable domain, with the rest obtained from reference TRBV7-9 and TRBJ2-1, is as follows: DTGVSQNPRHKITKRGQNVTFRCDPISEHNRLYWYRQTLGQGPEFLTYFQNEAQLEKSRLLSDRFSAERPKGSFSTLEIQRTEQGDSAMYLCASSLYVAGGLEQFFGPGTRLTVL.

This clone was observed a handful of times. V gene TRBV5-1 combines with J gene TRBJ2-2, with TRBD2 identical over 10 bases. The CDR3 extends over 16 amino acids. Per the germline V gene, CDR1 is SGHRS and CDR2 is YFSETQ. The junction had 7 bases not matched to a gene; V was cut back by 1 base and J by 7 bases. For the CDR3, the DNA is TGCGCCAGCAGCTTGTGGAGCGGGAGGGCCAGCGGGGAGCTGTTTTTT. Encoded protein: CASSLWSGRASGELFF.

This chain uses TRBV7-8 with TRBJ1-2; 7 positions match TRBD1. V gave up 5 bases and J gave up 3 bases; unmatched junction bases: 15. The CDR3 extends over 17 amino acids. CDR1 and CDR2 (germline): SGHVS, FQNEAQ. This CDR3 reads CASSPGQFRGIDYGYTF. The CDR3 nucleotides are TGTGCCAGCAGCCCGGGACAGTTCAGGGGTATCGACTATGGCTACACCTTC.

This chain joins TRBV18 and TRBJ1-2; D gene ambiguous. Germline V gene data show CDR1 as KGHSH and CDR2 as LQKENI. V lost 5 bases to trimming and J lost 2 bases, with 9 bases between them. The CDR3 sequence is 13 residues long. The CDR3 protein is CASSTIANYGYTF. The CDR3 coding sequence is TGTGCCAGCTCAACGATAGCGAACTATGGCTACACCTTC. Based on the CDR3 plus reference TRBV18 and TRBJ1-2, the full variable domain is NAGVMQNPRHLVRRRGQEARLRCSPMKGHSHVYWYRQLPEEGLKFMVYLQKENIIDESGMPKERFSAEFPKEGPSILRIQQVVRGDSAAYFCASSTIANYGYTFGSGTRLTVV.

This chain connects TRBV5-6 to TRBJ1-6; 8 bases are a match to TRBD1. Trimming took 0 bases from V and 9 from J; bases not matched to a gene: 14. The CDR3 runs to 18 residues. The germline V gene encodes CDR1 SGHDT and CDR2 YYEEEE. The CDR3, as DNA: TGTGCCAGCAGCTTGGTAGGGGACAGGTCCCGCCAGGGTTCACCCCTCCACTTT. It codes for CASSLVGDRSRQGSPLHF.